A selection of T cell receptor beta chains follows, all from one sample in a study of immune evolution from preneoplasia to lung adenocarcinoma. Libraries were prepared by immunoSEQ multiplex PCR; TCRdb keeps only in-frame clonotypes and omits some of them. The sample holds fewer than 5,500 clones, around four fifths seen once. Sequencing input: FFPE minimally invasive lung adenocarcinoma tissue. The receptors originated from a person aged 60-79 years with lung adenocarcinoma. Each CDR3 is given with its conserved first and last residue. Each record gives: clone size, D gene, J gene, CDR3 length, V gene, CDR3 DNA, CDR3 protein. A D gene is named only where the DNA matches it firmly. The listing skips clone size in some rows; elsewhere it reads once, few, many or a size class.

clone size: -; D gene: -; J gene: TRBJ2-3; CDR3 length: 15; V gene: TRBV5-4; CDR3 DNA: TGTGCCAGCAGCTTGGATCGGGCGGCGGTAGATACGCAGTATTTT; CDR3 protein: CASSLDRAAVDTQYF
clone size: -; D gene: TRBD2; J gene: TRBJ2-1; CDR3 length: 15; V gene: TRBV25-1; CDR3 DNA: TGTGCCAGCAGTAGGAGCGGGAGTGTGTACAATGAGCAGTTCTTC; CDR3 protein: CASSRSGSVYNEQFF
clone size: once; D gene: -; J gene: TRBJ1-4; CDR3 length: 14; V gene: TRBV7-2; CDR3 DNA: TGTGCCAGCAGCTTAGTTAGGGGGGGTGAAAAACTGTTTTTT; CDR3 protein: CASSLVRGGEKLFF
clone size: once; D gene: -; J gene: TRBJ1-5; CDR3 length: 15; V gene: TRBV5-1; CDR3 DNA: TGCGCCAGCAGCTTGGAGGGCCTACCAAATCAGCCCCAGCATTTT; CDR3 protein: CASSLEGLPNQPQHF
clone size: -; D gene: -; J gene: TRBJ2-7; CDR3 length: 17; V gene: TRBV7-9; CDR3 DNA: TGTGCCAGCAGCTTAGAAGGAGCTTCTGCAAGGTCCTACGAGCAGTACTTC; CDR3 protein: CASSLEGASARSYEQYF
clone size: -; D gene: TRBD1; J gene: TRBJ2-1; CDR3 length: 16; V gene: TRBV14; CDR3 DNA: TGTGCCAGCAGCCAAGTCGGGACAGGGGGCAAGGATGAGCAGTTCTTC; CDR3 protein: CASSQVGTGGKDEQFF
clone size: -; D gene: TRBD2; J gene: TRBJ2-6; CDR3 length: 18; V gene: TRBV9; CDR3 DNA: TGTGCCAGCAGCCCAGGACTAGCGGGGTACTCTGGGGCCAACGTCCTGACTTTC; CDR3 protein: CASSPGLAGYSGANVLTF
clone size: -; D gene: TRBD1; J gene: TRBJ1-3; CDR3 length: 14; V gene: TRBV5-6; CDR3 DNA: TGTGCCAGCAGCTGGACAGGGCAGGGGAACATCATATATTTT; CDR3 protein: CASSWTGQGNIIYF
clone size: few; D gene: -; J gene: TRBJ2-6; CDR3 length: 14; V gene: TRBV7-9; CDR3 DNA: TGTGCCAGCAGGATAAGCTCTGGGGCCAACGTCCTGACTTTC; CDR3 protein: CASRISSGANVLTF
clone size: -; D gene: -; J gene: TRBJ1-4; CDR3 length: 14; V gene: TRBV28; CDR3 DNA: TGTGCCAGCAGTTTATATTCCACCAATGAAAAACTGTTTTTT; CDR3 protein: CASSLYSTNEKLFF
clone size: -; D gene: -; J gene: TRBJ1-1; CDR3 length: 18; V gene: TRBV28; CDR3 DNA: TGTGCCAGCAGTTTGGGGCAGGGGCGTAACCTCGCGGACACTGAAGCTTTCTTT; CDR3 protein: CASSLGQGRNLADTEAFF
clone size: -; D gene: -; J gene: TRBJ1-2; CDR3 length: 14; V gene: TRBV2; CDR3 DNA: TGTGCCAGCAGTGGGACAGCCTCTGGGTATGGCTACACCTTC; CDR3 protein: CASSGTASGYGYTF
clone size: -; D gene: -; J gene: TRBJ2-7; CDR3 length: 13; V gene: TRBV28; CDR3 DNA: TGTGCCAGCAGGCTGGGCACAGGAGGAGAGCAGTACTTC; CDR3 protein: CASRLGTGGEQYF
clone size: -; D gene: -; J gene: TRBJ1-2; CDR3 length: 11; V gene: TRBV20-1; CDR3 DNA: TGCAGTGCTATGGAGGACTATGGCTACACCTTC; CDR3 protein: CSAMEDYGYTF
clone size: -; D gene: TRBD2; J gene: TRBJ2-5; CDR3 length: 15; V gene: TRBV9; CDR3 DNA: TGTGCCAGCAGCGTAGCCCCCACCGGGGGGGAGACCCAGTACTTC; CDR3 protein: CASSVAPTGGETQYF